The entry that follows covers one T cell receptor beta chain sequence. What it binds is not known. These data belong to a study of CD8 T cells in ankylosing spondylitis. In germline, CDR1 is SGHRS, CDR2 YFSETQ. V lost 4 bases and J 5 bases, leaving 13 bases between the germline ends. The CDR3 is made up of 15 amino acids. Study findings and constraints: Reportedly, disease-linked clones are significantly enriched in ankylosing spondylitis patients' matched synovial fluid. A motif in TCR beta, a set of several highly homologous variants, appeared characteristic of ankylosing spondylitis blood. Disease-linked clones were found to be CD8+ and relatively rare in peripheral blood.

Construction of TCR beta libraries was performed using quantitative 5'-RACE with molecular barcodes. Each CDR3 protein gets one entry after TCRdb re-called the 5' RACE reads with MiXCR. In the table there are some 290,000 distinct CDR3 sequences, 20% of which are singletons. The sample consisted of blood, either unsorted or a sorted T cell fraction (not recorded which). V is TRBV5-1 and J is TRBJ1-6; D might be TRBD1 (6 bases). This receptor was identified in a male donor with ankylosing spondylitis or in good health (not recorded which). CDR3 in DNA: TGCGCCAGCAGCCAGGACAGACCGGATAATTCACCCCTCCACTTT. Encoded protein: CASSQDRPDNSPLHF.